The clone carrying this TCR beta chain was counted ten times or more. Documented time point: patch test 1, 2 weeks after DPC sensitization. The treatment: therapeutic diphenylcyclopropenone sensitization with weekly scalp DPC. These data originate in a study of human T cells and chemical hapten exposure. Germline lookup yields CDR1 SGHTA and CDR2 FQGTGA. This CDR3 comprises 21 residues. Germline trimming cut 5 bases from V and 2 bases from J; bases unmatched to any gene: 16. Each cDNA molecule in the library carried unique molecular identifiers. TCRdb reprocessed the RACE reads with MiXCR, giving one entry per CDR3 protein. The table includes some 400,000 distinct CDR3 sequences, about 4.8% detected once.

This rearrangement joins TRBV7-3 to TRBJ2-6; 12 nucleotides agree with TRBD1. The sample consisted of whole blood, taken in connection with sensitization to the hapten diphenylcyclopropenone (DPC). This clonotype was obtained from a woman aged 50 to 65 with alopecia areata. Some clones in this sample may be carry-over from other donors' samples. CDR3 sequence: CASSKGSGQGAHGAGANVLTF. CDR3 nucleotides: TGTGCCAGCAGCAAAGGCTCGGGACAGGGGGCGCACGGAGCTGGGGCCAACGTCCTGACTTTC.